This TCR beta chain was obtained from a study of blood T cell repertoires in COVID-19. Study background: PBMCs, B-cell-depleted T cells, or T cells provided the cDNA or gDNA that made up the material.

The junction had 1 base not matched to a gene; V was cut back by 1 base and J by 7 bases. This CDR3 has 14 amino acids. CDR1 SQVTM and CDR2 ANQGSEA come from the germline V gene. Participants spanned ages about 18 to 90 years and resided in 24 US areas. Participants were placed into cohorts based on the clinical history they reported. This clone occurred once. Data came from immunoSEQ multiplex PCR; TCRdb stores just in-frame clones and leaves some out. The sample consists of some 160,000 clones, around four fifths of them appearing once. This chain joins TRBV29-1 and TRBJ2-1, with 13 positions matching TRBD2. The sample consisted of PBMCs or T cells enriched from blood (not recorded which). This TCR was sampled from a woman aged 40 to 49 who had recovered from COVID-19. DNA of the CDR3: TGCAGCGTTGAAGCACTAGCGGGGGGGAATGAGCAGTTCTTC. Protein sequence: CSVEALAGGNEQFF.